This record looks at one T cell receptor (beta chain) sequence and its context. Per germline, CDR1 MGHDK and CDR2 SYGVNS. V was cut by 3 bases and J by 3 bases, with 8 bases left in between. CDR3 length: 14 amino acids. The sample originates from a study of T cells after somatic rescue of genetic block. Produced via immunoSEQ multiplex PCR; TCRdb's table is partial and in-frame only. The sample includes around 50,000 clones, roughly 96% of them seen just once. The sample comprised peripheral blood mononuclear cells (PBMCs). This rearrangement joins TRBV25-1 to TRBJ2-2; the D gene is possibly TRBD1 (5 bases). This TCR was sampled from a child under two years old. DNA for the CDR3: TGTGCCAGCAGTGACAGGGTGGACACCGGGGAGCTGTTTTTT. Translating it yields CASSDRVDTGELFF.